The 17 T cell receptor beta chains below were found in one sample sequenced in a study of cytomegalovirus exposure and HLA in healthy donors. Data came from immunoSEQ multiplex PCR; TCRdb stores just in-frame clones and leaves some out. Among 150,000 to 200,000 clones, about nine tenths were seen once, and the ten largest hold around 6%. The sample taken for sequencing was PBMCs. These receptors all stem from a woman in her 30s in good health and CMV-seronegative.

The chain combines TRBV12-5 with TRBJ1-1, with D possibly being TRBD1 (5 bases). V dropped 7 bases and J dropped 5 bases, with 17 bases sitting between them. The CDR3 covers 14 residues. Germline loops: CDR1 LGHNT, CDR2 FRNRAP. CDR3 DNA: TGTGCTAGTGCCATGATCGGGGCGATGACTGAAGCTTTCTTT. This gives the protein CASAMIGAMTEAFF. The entire variable domain, with the rest obtained from reference TRBV12-5 and TRBJ1-1, is as follows: DARVTQTPRHKVTEMGQEVTMRCQPILGHNTVFWYRQTMMQGLELLAYFRNRAPLDDSGMPKDRFSAEMPDATLATLKIQPSEPRDSAVYFCASAMIGAMTEAFFGQGTRLTVV.

CDR3 sequence: CASSAGLAGEQYF. The CDR3 nucleotides read TGTGCCAGCAGCGCAGGACTAGCAGGGGAGCAGTACTTC. The chain employs TRBV11-3 and TRBJ2-7, with TRBD2 identical over 8 bases. The CDR3 contains 13 residues. From germline, CDR1 is SGHNT and CDR2 YENEEA. The ends lost 5 bases at V and 7 bases at J; junction bases unmatched: 7.

V is TRBV7-2 and J is TRBJ2-4; 7 nucleotides agree with TRBD1. This CDR3 contains 15 residues. CDR1 and CDR2 from the germline V gene are SGHTA and FQGNSA. The trim removed 5 bases at V and 1 base at J, leaving 5 bases unmatched. This chain's CDR3 is CASSPGTAAKNIQYF. CDR3 nucleotide sequence: TGTGCCAGCAGCCCCGGGACAGCCGCCAAAAACATTCAGTACTTC.

This clone was counted a single time. This chain links TRBV5-6 with TRBJ2-1; 9 nucleotides agree with TRBD1. The CDR3 spans 19 residues. J was trimmed by 0 bases and V by 4 bases; bases with no gene match: 14. CDR1 is SGHDT, CDR2 YYEEEE, per germline. The CDR3 DNA sequence: TGTGCCAGCAGCGGGCGACAGGGGGATTTTCTCAGCTCCTACAATGAGCAGTTCTTC. This translates into CASSGRQGDFLSSYNEQFF.

This clone was observed a few times. The rearrangement joins TRBV13 to TRBJ2-3, with D maybe TRBD1 (6 bases). The CDR3 covers 15 residues. Trimming took 8 bases from V and 0 from J, leaving 15 bases between them. The germline V gene encodes CDR1 PRHDT and CDR2 FYEKMQ (reference sequence). DNA for the CDR3: TGTGCCAGCTCCAGACAGGACATTAGCACAGATACGCAGTATTTT. Translation: CASSRQDISTDTQYF.

The chain joins TRBV19 to TRBJ2-4, with 7 bases aligning to TRBD1. CDR3 length: 21 amino acids. The V segment lost 6 bases and the J segment 2 bases; nucleotides outside the gene matches: 25. CDR1 is LNHDA, CDR2 SQIVND, per germline (reference sequence). The CDR3 reads CASRAEDRDSLSDWTKNIQYF. DNA of the CDR3: TGTGCCAGTAGGGCAGAGGACCGGGACAGTTTGTCGGATTGGACCAAAAACATTCAGTACTTC.

This sequence joins TRBV9 and TRBJ2-7; 9 bases match TRBD1. This CDR3 is 13 amino acids long. V lost 0 bases to trimming and J lost 6 bases; unmatched junction nucleotides: 1. Germline lookup yields CDR1 SGDLS and CDR2 YYNGEE. As DNA, the CDR3 is TGTGCCAGCAGCGTAGAGGACAGGGGCGAGCAGTACTTC. Its translation is CASSVEDRGEQYF.

The chain joins TRBV6-5 to TRBJ2-1; 14 nucleotides agree with TRBD2. This CDR3 contains 15 residues. Germline trimming cut 8 bases from V and 8 bases from J; bases unmatched to any gene: 8. Looked up from germline, CDR1 is MNHEY and CDR2 is SVGAGI. The CDR3 protein is CASSLTSGGAYEQFF. In nucleotides, the CDR3 is TGTGCCAGCTCTCTGACTAGCGGGGGGGCTTATGAGCAGTTCTTC.

The rearrangement uses TRBV7-2 and TRBJ1-4, with D uncertain. The CDR3 spans 12 residues. The V gene lost 5 bases and the J gene lost 11 bases, with 12 bases spanning the gap. Germline V lookup: CDR1 SGHTA, CDR2 FQGNSA. The CDR3 nucleotides are TGTGCCAGCAGCCTGTCCGGGGTTAAACTGTTTTTT. Translating it yields CASSLSGVKLFF.

With regard to this clone: Other DNA sequences of this sample code for an identical CDR3. The rearrangement joins TRBV7-8 to TRBJ2-7; 7 positions agree with TRBD2. Losses at the gene ends were 1 base for V and 3 bases for J; bases not matched to a gene: 6. CDR3 length equals 15 residues. CDR1 is SGHVS, CDR2 FQNEAQ, per germline. The CDR3 DNA sequence: TGTGCCAGCAGCTTAGAGCTAGCGGCCCACTACGAGCAGTACTTC. It specifies CASSLELAAHYEQYF.

V usage is TRBV25-1 and J usage is TRBJ1-2, with 7 bases identical to TRBD1. The CDR3 spans 15 residues. Unmatched junction bases numbered 8, after V lost 4 bases and J lost 3 bases. Looked up from germline, CDR1 is MGHDK and CDR2 is SYGVNS. The CDR3 region is CASSGQQGRDYGYTF. DNA of the CDR3: TGTGCCAGCAGTGGCCAACAGGGGAGAGACTATGGCTACACCTTC.

The rearrangement joins TRBV7-3 to TRBJ2-5; TRBD1 agrees at 10 bases. The J call may not be correct, given that the DNA end is closer to TRBJ2-7. In germline, CDR1 is SGHTA, CDR2 FQGTGA. The CDR3 loop spans 15 amino acids. The CDR3 is CASSERKGQGYEQYF. CDR3 DNA: TGTGCCAGCAGCGAGCGGAAGGGACAGGGGTACGAGCAGTACTTC.

This chain joins TRBV10-2 and TRBJ2-7; no clear D gene. Germline V CDR1 and CDR2: WSHSY, SAAADI. This CDR3 region has 15 residues. The V end lost 0 bases, the J end lost 4 bases, and 13 bases lay between the germline ends. This CDR3 is CASSESSLRSYEQYF. CDR3 nucleotide sequence: TGCGCCAGCAGTGAGTCGTCTTTAAGGTCGTACGAGCAGTACTTC.

This clone was seen a handful of times. V is TRBV7-2 and J is TRBJ1-5; tentative D call: TRBD1 (6 bases). The germline V gene has CDR1 SGHTA and CDR2 FQGNSA. This CDR3 is built from 15 residues. The germline V and J ends were trimmed by 5 bases and 4 bases, with 15 bases remaining between them. CDR3: CASSGSSQGNQPQHF. In nucleotides, the CDR3 is TGTGCCAGCAGCGGATCTTCACAGGGAAATCAGCCCCAGCATTTT.

The chain is built from TRBV30 and TRBJ2-3; a weak D match, TRBD1 (6 bases). V was pared by 2 bases and J by 14 bases, with 14 bases between. Looked up from germline, CDR1 is GTSNPN and CDR2 is SVGIG (reference sequence). The length of the CDR3 is 11 residues. The CDR3 region is CAWSPGHSTYF. DNA for the CDR3: TGTGCCTGGAGTCCGGGACATAGCACGTATTTT. Complete variable domain (other parts from reference TRBV30 and TRBJ2-3): SQTIHQWPATLVQPVGSPLSLECTVEGTSNPNLYWYRQAAGRGLQLLFYSVGIGQISSEVPQNLSASRPQDRQFILSSKKLLLSDSGFYLCAWSPGHSTYFGPGTRLTVL.

The chain has TRBV19 and TRBJ2-2; D perhaps matches TRBD2 (5 bases). Germline V gene lookup returns CDR1 LNHDA and CDR2 SQIVND (reference sequence). The V end was cut by 2 bases, the J end by 3 bases, with 13 bases between. The CDR3 has 16 residues. The CDR3 DNA is TGTGCCAGTAGTATAAGAGGGCTAGCAGACACCGGGGAGCTGTTTTTT. Amino acids: CASSIRGLADTGELFF.

This clone was picked up one time. The genes are TRBV4-3 and TRBJ1-1; D ambiguous. V gave up 0 bases and J gave up 1 base, with 9 bases separating them. The CDR3 contains 15 residues. Germline V CDR1 and CDR2: LGHNA, YSLEER. The DNA for the CDR3 is TGCGCCAGCAGCCAAGATTTAGGCCCGAACACTGAAGCTTTCTTT. Translation gives CASSQDLGPNTEAFF.